In this sample, the clone carrying this T cell receptor (beta chain) turned up many times. Its matching antigen is unknown. The data are from a study of T cells after yellow fever vaccination. Template switching with 5'RACE generated the TCR cDNA and added a universal primer site and UMIs. TCRdb re-analysed the 5' RACE reads in MiXCR, keeping a single row per CDR3 protein. The sample carries tens of thousands of distinct CDR3 sequences, 6% to 8% recorded once. Notes on the study in general: Most clones from primary vaccination were detected again post-booster (approximately 96% CD4, 88% CD8). Abundant bulk-population clonotypes could contaminate the FACS-sorted repertoires. The secondary response was weaker, and its peak arrived faster, on day 5 versus 15.

Germline V CDR1 and CDR2: MGHRA, YSYEKL. The CDR3 has 13 amino acids. V lost 1 base to trimming and J lost 10 bases, with 8 bases between them. The TCR was taken from a man between 18 and 35 years old who received the YFV17D yellow fever vaccine. The chain has TRBV4-1 and TRBJ1-6; D remains ambiguous. The starting material was CD8+ T cells sorted from PBMCs, obtained roughly 15 days after the first yellow fever vaccination. CDR3 sequence reads: CASSQGQSSPLHF. The CDR3 nucleotides read TGCGCCAGCAGCCAAGGACAAAGCTCACCCCTCCACTTT.